One sample yielded the 27 T cell receptor beta chains listed below, sequenced in a study of beta chain features in type 1 diabetes listed by TCRdb under 2018. Receptor libraries were prepared by the immunoSEQ multiplex PCR assay. The High Capacity cDNA Reverse Transcription Kit was used to reverse transcribe all of the isolated RNA, meaning that expressed TCRB transcripts were what got sequenced. TCRdb's version of the immuneACCESS table is confined to in-frame rearrangements and falls short of the full clone set. An unresolved V gene accounts for under half of the shortfall where checked; the remainder is of unknown origin. The table for this sample lists around 300,000 clones; 9.5% to 12% of them were counted only once. Of the sample, over 0.015% falls within the top ten clones. Sequences were obtained from naive CD4+ T cells from blood. The cell subset or site tag for this specimen amounts to: true naive CD4+ T cells. These receptors came from a woman aged 25 to 45 in good health.

This clone was found a few times. The V gene is TRBV28, the J gene TRBJ2-7; tentative D call: TRBD1 (6 bases). V was cut by 7 bases and J by 3 bases, with 22 bases left in between. The CDR3 loop spans 16 amino acids. Germline CDR1 is MDHEN and CDR2 is SYDVKM. CDR3 region: CASIEGPQNRDYEQYF. The CDR3, as DNA: TGTGCCAGCATTGAAGGGCCCCAAAACAGGGACTACGAGCAGTACTTC.

This clone occurred a few times. In the same sample, other DNA sequences code for this CDR3. The chain recombines TRBV20-1 with TRBJ2-5, with D hard to call. V was clipped by 1 base and J by 5 bases, with 5 bases between them. The CDR3 consists of 11 residues. Germline V gene data show CDR1 as DFQATT and CDR2 as SNEGSKA (reference sequence). CDR3 nucleotide sequence: TGCAGTGCTAGAGCTGAGGAGACCCAGTACTTC. This encodes CSARAEETQYF.

The V and J genes are TRBV5-4 and TRBJ2-5; 10 bases agree with TRBD1. The CDR3 is 15 amino acids. The V gene end was trimmed by 4 bases and the J gene end by 5 bases; junction bases not matched to a gene: 8. CDR1 is SGHNT and CDR2 is YYREEE in the germline V gene (reference sequence). CDR3 bases: TGTGCCAGCAGCACCGGACAGGGGGTCGTTGAGACCCAGTACTTC. Protein: CASSTGQGVVETQYF.

This chain links TRBV7-6 with TRBJ2-2; TRBD1 matches at 7 bases. CDR1 is SGHVS and CDR2 is FNYEAQ in the germline V gene. This CDR3 region has 15 residues. J was trimmed by 1 base and V by 6 bases; bases with no gene match: 5. CDR3 DNA sequence: TGTGCCAGCAGACTGGGACAGCTGAACACCGGGGAGCTGTTTTTT. This codes for CASRLGQLNTGELFF.

The rearrangement links TRBV6-5 to TRBJ1-2; 7 bases fit TRBD1. Unmatched junction bases numbered 5, after V lost 0 bases and J lost 4 bases. The CDR3 totals 15 residues. CDR1 and CDR2 (germline): MNHEY, SVGAGI. CDR3 coding DNA: TGTGCCAGCAGTTACTCGACAGGGTCGGGCTATGGCTACACCTTC. Translated, it gives CASSYSTGSGYGYTF.

This clone was found a few times. The rearrangement uses TRBV19 and TRBJ2-7; 12 bases align to TRBD2. The V segment lost 5 bases and the J segment 5 bases; nucleotides outside the gene matches: 16. The CDR3 covers 18 residues. Germline values: CDR1 LNHDA, CDR2 SQIVND (reference sequence). The CDR3 region has the DNA TGTGCCAGTAGTGGACAGGGGAGAGCTAGCGGGAGGGCCCACGAGCAGTACTTC. This codes for CASSGQGRASGRAHEQYF.

The J gene is TRBJ2-7, the V gene TRBV2; D gene uncertain. CDR1 SNHLY and CDR2 FYNNEI come from the germline V gene. The CDR3 loop spans 13 amino acids. Trimming removed 11 bases from V and 7 bases from J, with 21 bases in between. The CDR3 nucleotides are TGTGCCGCCAGCCGCACTACTATGGGTGAGCAGTACTTC. Its translation is CAASRTTMGEQYF.

This clone has a single count. This chain connects TRBV28 to TRBJ1-1, with D tentatively TRBD1 (5 bases). The germline V and J ends were trimmed by 4 bases and 5 bases, with 11 bases remaining between them. Germline assignment: CDR1 MDHEN and CDR2 SYDVKM. CDR3 length: 13 residues. This CDR3 is CASSSGARTEAFF. The CDR3 region has the DNA TGTGCCAGCAGTTCTGGGGCCCGAACTGAAGCTTTCTTT.

The chain uses TRBV12-2 and TRBJ1-5. TRBV12-2 is a pseudogene segment. CDR3 length: 16 amino acids. CDR3 DNA: TGTGCAAGTCGCCCCGATCACTCGTATAGCAATCAGCCCCAGCATTTT. Translated, it gives CASRPDHSYSNQPQHF.

A few counts support this clone. The sample contains more than one DNA sequence encoding this CDR3. The CDR3 nucleotides read TGTGCCAGCAGTTCGTCAGGGACTGGGGCCAACGTCCTGACTTTC. The encoded protein is CASSSSGTGANVLTF. This chain uses TRBV6-5 with TRBJ2-6; tentative D call: TRBD1 (5 bases). The CDR3 length is 15 residues. V was pared by 4 bases and J by 2 bases, with 9 bases between. Germline assignment: CDR1 MNHEY and CDR2 SVGAGI.

Only a few counts were recorded for this clone. V gene TRBV27 combines with J gene TRBJ1-5; 7 bases agree with TRBD1. The V segment lost 4 bases and the J segment 4 bases; nucleotides outside the gene matches: 10. CDR1 and CDR2 from the germline V gene are MNHEY and SMNVEV (reference sequence). The CDR3 has 16 amino acids. CDR3: CASSSLRQGGNQPQHF. The CDR3 DNA is TGTGCCAGCAGTTCCCTTAGACAGGGCGGTAATCAGCCCCAGCATTTT.

In this sample, this clone turned up a few times. V gene TRBV18 combines with J gene TRBJ2-7; TRBD2 agrees at 7 bases. Germline V lookup: CDR1 KGHSH, CDR2 LQKENI. The CDR3 extends over 14 amino acids. The V segment lost 5 bases and the J segment 5 bases; nucleotides outside the gene matches: 9. CDR3 bases: TGTGCCAGCTCATCTTCCGGGGGGTTGGACGAGCAGTACTTC. Translation: CASSSSGGLDEQYF.

The rearrangement links TRBV5-1 to TRBJ2-7; the D gene is possibly TRBD1 (5 bases). Germline V gene sequence: CDR1 SGHRS, CDR2 YFSETQ. V was trimmed by 4 bases and J by 2 bases, leaving 16 bases between them. The CDR3 loop spans 15 amino acids. The CDR3 loop is CASSQARDRAYEQYF. Written as DNA, the CDR3 is TGCGCCAGCAGCCAGGCCAGGGATAGGGCCTACGAGCAGTACTTC.

This clone was seen a handful of times. The rearrangement links TRBV30 to TRBJ2-2; the D is unclear. The length of the CDR3 is 13 residues. V lost 3 bases, J lost 4 bases, and 9 bases lay in between. CDR1 is GTSNPN and CDR2 is SVGIG in the germline V gene (reference sequence). The CDR3 coding sequence is TGTGCCTGGAGCCGGGTAGGCACCGGGGAGCTGTTTTTT. Protein product: CAWSRVGTGELFF.

V gene TRBV18 combines with J gene TRBJ1-1, with unresolved D. From germline, CDR1 is KGHSH and CDR2 LQKENI. The CDR3 extends over 12 amino acids. Trimming removed 3 bases at V and 4 bases at J, with 6 bases between. The CDR3 region has the DNA TGTGCCAGCTCACCTTCCAGCACTGAAGCTTTCTTT. Its protein is CASSPSSTEAFF.

The table lists this clone with a few counts. CDR3 in DNA: TGTGCCACCAGCAGAGTGGCCCAAGGAGGCACAGATACGCAGTATTTT. Protein: CATSRVAQGGTDTQYF. V gene TRBV15 combines with J gene TRBJ2-3; D is ambiguous. Germline assignment: CDR1 LNHNV and CDR2 YYDKDF (reference sequence). The CDR3 runs to 16 residues. The V and J ends lost 1 base and 1 base respectively, with 12 bases between them.

There are a few counts of this clone. The V and J genes are TRBV6-5 and TRBJ1-5, with D possibly matching TRBD1 (6 bases). The V and J ends lost 5 bases and 1 base respectively, with 12 bases between them. The CDR3 has 15 residues. The germline gives CDR1 MNHEY, CDR2 SVGAGI. The CDR3 DNA follows: TGTGCCAGCAGTCCCGACAGGAGGAGCAATCAGCCCCAGCATTTT. Residues: CASSPDRRSNQPQHF.

V gene TRBV4-2 combines with J gene TRBJ2-1; 11 bases are shared with TRBD2. The CDR3 is 16 residues long. Germline lookup yields CDR1 LGHNA and CDR2 YNFKEQ. The V and J ends lost 0 bases and 8 bases, in that order; junction bases with no gene match: 6. The CDR3 DNA sequence: TGTGCCAGCAGCCAAGAGAGTACTAGCGGGAGCCATGAGCAGTTCTTC. Amino acids: CASSQESTSGSHEQFF.

This clone was counted a few times. V is TRBV7-9 and J is TRBJ1-2, with D possibly TRBD1 on 6 matching bases. CDR1 and CDR2 from the germline V gene are SEHNR and FQNEAQ (reference sequence). Trimming shortened V by 7 bases and J by 2 bases, and 14 bases separated the two germline ends. CDR3 length: 14 amino acids. CDR3 in amino acids: CASNEGHANYGYTF. The CDR3 nucleotides read TGTGCCAGCAACGAGGGACACGCGAACTATGGCTACACCTTC.

V gene TRBV15 combines with J gene TRBJ2-7; unclear D gene. V was shortened by 8 bases and J by 3 bases, with 23 bases between the two germline ends. Germline V gives CDR1 LNHNV, CDR2 YYDKDF (reference sequence). This CDR3 is 16 amino acids long. This chain's CDR3 is CATAPSTGSTDYEQYF. The CDR3 coding sequence is TGTGCCACCGCTCCATCTACGGGTAGTACCGACTACGAGCAGTACTTC.

In this sample, this clone turned up a few times. In DNA, the CDR3 is TGTGCCAGCAGTACAGGGGGCGCTGAGGAAAAACTGTTTTTT. This encodes CASSTGGAEEKLFF. J is TRBJ1-4 and V is TRBV28, with 9 bases lining up with TRBD1. The CDR3 is made up of 14 amino acids. Germline lookup yields CDR1 MDHEN and CDR2 SYDVKM. Trimming cost V 5 bases and J 8 bases; bases outside gene matches: 6.

The V gene is TRBV30, the J gene TRBJ2-7; a possible D gene is TRBD2 (8 bases). Germline loops: CDR1 GTSNPN, CDR2 SVGIG (reference sequence). The CDR3 runs 15 residues. V lost 3 bases and J 7 bases, leaving 22 bases between the germline ends. The CDR3 DNA follows: TGTGCCTGGAGCGTCGTCGGGGGGGCGACAGGGGAGCAGTACTTC. Translation: CAWSVVGGATGEQYF. Complete variable domain (other parts from reference TRBV30 and TRBJ2-7): SQTIHQWPATLVQPVGSPLSLECTVEGTSNPNLYWYRQAAGRGLQLLFYSVGIGQISSEVPQNLSASRPQDRQFILSSKKLLLSDSGFYLCAWSVVGGATGEQYFGPGTRLTVT.

This clone was picked up a small number of times. The CDR3 DNA is TGTGCCAGCAGCCGGGGGGCTCCTAGCACAGATACGCAGTATTTT. Its protein product is CASSRGAPSTDTQYF. The chain links TRBV25-1 to TRBJ2-3; perhaps TRBD2 as D (7 bases). Germline CDR1 and CDR2: MGHDK and SYGVNS. The V and J ends lost 6 bases and 0 bases respectively, with 13 bases between them. The CDR3 extends over 15 amino acids.

This clone was counted between two and nine times. The genes are TRBV7-2 and TRBJ2-5; TRBD2 agrees at 7 bases. Germline assignment: CDR1 SGHTA and CDR2 FQGNSA. There are 15 residues in the CDR3. J gave up 3 bases and V 5 bases, and 9 bases lay outside the gene matches. The CDR3 bases are TGTGCCAGCAGCCTTAGTAGCGGGTCGAAAGAGACCCAGTACTTC. Its protein is CASSLSSGSKETQYF.

The J gene is TRBJ2-3, the V gene TRBV4-2, with TRBD2 identical over 12 bases. Trimming took 0 bases from V and 9 from J; bases not matched to a gene: 7. Germline CDR1 reads LGHNA; CDR2 reads YNFKEQ. The CDR3 sequence is 16 residues long. This chain's CDR3 is CASSQDLASGRATQYF. CDR3 bases: TGTGCCAGCAGCCAAGATTTGGCTAGCGGGAGGGCGACGCAGTATTTT.

This clone came up a few times. J is TRBJ1-2 and V is TRBV6-5, with 8 bases identical to TRBD1. V gave up 2 bases and J gave up 8 bases; unmatched junction bases: 10. This CDR3 contains 15 residues. CDR1 MNHEY and CDR2 SVGAGI come from the germline V gene. The CDR3 region is CASSYETGAASGYTF. The CDR3 nucleotides are TGTGCCAGCAGTTACGAGACAGGGGCAGCAAGCGGCTACACCTTC.

The chain has TRBV5-1 and TRBJ2-7; D not resolved. V lost 0 bases, J lost 4 bases, and 11 bases lay in between. Germline-derived CDR1 and CDR2 are SGHRS and YFSETQ. The CDR3 length is 14 residues. The CDR3: CASSLGSREYEQYF. CDR3 in DNA: TGCGCCAGCAGCTTGGGTTCAAGAGAATACGAGCAGTACTTC.